The 19 T cell receptor beta chains below come from one sample, sequenced in a study of blood T cell repertoires in COVID-19. TCRdb's table, derived via immunoSEQ multiplex PCR, lists solely in-frame clones and lacks some. This repertoire shows some 250,000 clones, around 90% found once; its top ten account for roughly 7.8%. The sample was peripheral blood. Receptor source: a man in his fifties or sixties who had recovered from COVID-19.

The V and J genes are TRBV19 and TRBJ1-5; 11 bases line up with TRBD1. Germline V gene sequence: CDR1 LNHDA, CDR2 SQIVND (reference sequence). After removal of 2 bases from V and 6 bases from J, the junction contained 6 bases not matched to a gene. CDR3 length: 16 amino acids. CDR3: CASSILRTGGSQPQHF. CDR3 coding DNA: TGTGCCAGTAGTATACTCCGGACAGGGGGCTCTCAGCCCCAGCATTTT.

The chain carries TRBV6-6 and TRBJ1-3; 9 bases map to TRBD1. This CDR3 has 15 residues. V trimming: 5 bases; J trimming: 5 bases; junction bases outside the gene matches: 7. Germline-derived CDR1 and CDR2 are MNHNY and SVGAGI (reference sequence). For the CDR3, the DNA is TGTGCCAGCAGTCAAAAGGACAGGGGAAGAAACACCATATATTTT. Residues: CASSQKDRGRNTIYF.

The chain employs TRBV10-3 and TRBJ2-7, with D possibly being TRBD1 (6 bases). From germline, CDR1 is ENHRY and CDR2 SYGVKD. Trimming left V 2 bases short and J 1 base short, with 9 bases between. This CDR3 spans 14 amino acids. This chain's CDR3 is CAISEGQLSYEQYF. The CDR3 DNA is TGTGCCATCAGTGAGGGACAGCTTTCCTACGAGCAGTACTTC.

V and J are TRBV5-1 and TRBJ2-3, with 9 bases that match TRBD2. This CDR3 spans 17 amino acids. CDR1 and CDR2 from the germline V gene are SGHRS and YFSETQ. The V and J ends lost 5 bases and 4 bases, in that order; junction bases with no gene match: 14. The CDR3 spells CASSRGGGAVTADTQYF. CDR3 nucleotides: TGCGCCAGCAGTCGTGGCGGGGGGGCCGTGACCGCAGATACGCAGTATTTT.

The rearrangement joins TRBV6-5 to TRBJ2-6; D unresolved. CDR3 length: 16 residues. V gave up 4 bases and J gave up 1 base, with 11 bases separating them. The germline CDR1 and CDR2 sequences are MNHEY and SVGAGI. The CDR3 nucleotides read TGTGCCAGCAGTTCCCCTCACTATTCTGGGGCCAACGTCCTGACTTTC. It codes for CASSSPHYSGANVLTF.

V gene TRBV24-1 combines with J gene TRBJ2-2; 9 bases map to TRBD2. With 6 bases clipped from V and 7 bases from J, the junction kept 11 bases outside the gene matches. Germline loops: CDR1 KGHDR, CDR2 SFDVKD. The CDR3 consists of 16 residues. This CDR3 reads CATSSRGGLRGGELFF. The DNA of the CDR3 is TGTGCCACCAGTTCGCGGGGGGGCCTCCGTGGCGGGGAGCTGTTTTTT.

The chain uses TRBV24-1 and TRBJ2-5, with 11 bases matching TRBD1. Germline trimming cut 8 bases from V and 5 bases from J; bases unmatched to any gene: 3. CDR1 is KGHDR and CDR2 is SFDVKD in the germline V gene. This CDR3 is 13 amino acids long. The CDR3 sequence is CATMGQGVETQYF. In DNA, the CDR3 is TGTGCCACCATGGGACAGGGGGTTGAGACCCAGTACTTC.

V gene TRBV2 combines with J gene TRBJ2-5; 8 bases agree with TRBD2. Germline CDR1 SNHLY, CDR2 FYNNEI. This CDR3 region has 15 residues. With V trimmed by 4 bases and J by 3 bases, 7 bases remained unmatched. In nucleotides, the CDR3 is TGTGCCAGCAGTGCCCGGACTAGCTCTAAAGAGACCCAGTACTTC. This codes for CASSARTSSKETQYF.

The genes are TRBV9 and TRBJ2-5; TRBD1 matches at 10 bases. The CDR3 has 15 amino acids. CDR1 is SGDLS and CDR2 is YYNGEE in the germline V gene. With 6 bases clipped from V and 5 bases from J, the junction kept 10 bases outside the gene matches. CDR3 region: CASNTRDRGGETQYF. CDR3 sequence (DNA): TGTGCCAGCAACACCCGGGACAGGGGTGGGGAGACCCAGTACTTC.

DNA of the CDR3: TGTGCCAGCAGTTTTTCGGACAGACGGGGCTACACCTTC. This encodes CASSFSDRRGYTF. The V and J genes are TRBV28 and TRBJ1-2; TRBD1 is a possible D gene (6 bases). The CDR3 consists of 13 residues. The V end was cut by 3 bases, the J end by 8 bases, with 13 bases between. The germline V gene encodes CDR1 MDHEN and CDR2 SYDVKM.

This chain uses TRBV3-1 (or the pseudogene TRBV3-2) with TRBJ1-6; D is uncertain. Germline V gene lookup returns CDR1 LGHDT and CDR2 YNNKEL (reference sequence). The CDR3 extends over 15 amino acids. Trimming took off 1 base at V and 8 bases at J, with 12 bases between the two ends. CDR3 nucleotide sequence: TGTGCCAGCAGCCAAGGGGAGGGTTTGTATTCACCCCTCCACTTT. Protein product: CASSQGEGLYSPLHF.

The chain employs TRBV9 and TRBJ1-2; TRBD1 agrees at 8 bases. V lost 0 bases to trimming and J lost 5 bases; unmatched junction nucleotides: 9. CDR3 length: 16 amino acids. Germline assignment: CDR1 SGDLS and CDR2 YYNGEE. The CDR3 bases are TGTGCCAGCAGCGTAGCTCAAGGGACAGGATGGTATGGCTACACCTTC. Protein: CASSVAQGTGWYGYTF.

The sample holds one count of this clone. This rearrangement joins TRBV18 to TRBJ2-1; D possibly corresponds to TRBD2 (6 bases). The ends were cut back, 2 bases at V and 3 bases at J, with 8 bases in the middle. CDR3 length: 14 amino acids. CDR1 is KGHSH, CDR2 LQKENI, per germline. The CDR3 DNA is TGTGCCAGCTCACCATGGGGGGACTACAATGAGCAGTTCTTC. Its protein product is CASSPWGDYNEQFF.

The CDR3, as DNA: TGTGCCAGCAGTTACGCGCCGGTGGAGGATGAGCAGTTCTTC. It is translated as CASSYAPVEDEQFF. J is TRBJ2-1 and V is TRBV6-2 or TRBV6-3; D might be TRBD2 (5 bases). CDR1 MNHEY and CDR2 SVGEGT come from the germline V gene. Trimming removed 2 bases at V and 8 bases at J, with 13 bases between. This CDR3 has 14 amino acids.

The rearrangement joins TRBV9 to TRBJ2-2; no clear D. The CDR3 runs 15 residues. V was clipped by 4 bases and J by 0 bases, with 10 bases between them. The germline CDR1 and CDR2 sequences are SGDLS and YYNGEE. Written as DNA, the CDR3 is TGTGCCAGCAGCCCTCGGTCCACGAACACCGGGGAGCTGTTTTTT. Encoded protein: CASSPRSTNTGELFF.

CDR3 in DNA: TGCGCCAGCAGCTTGGAAGGGGGACACTATGGCTACACCTTC. Translation: CASSLEGGHYGYTF. This rearrangement joins TRBV5-1 to TRBJ1-2; the D gene is possibly TRBD1 (6 bases). The germline gives CDR1 SGHRS, CDR2 YFSETQ. V gave up 0 bases and J gave up 3 bases, with 9 bases separating them. The CDR3 covers 14 residues.

The chain has TRBV2 and TRBJ1-4, with a weak D call TRBD1 (5 bases). Trimming left V 6 bases short and J 2 bases short, with 13 bases between. Germline V gives CDR1 SNHLY, CDR2 FYNNEI. The CDR3 is 15 amino acids. The CDR3 region is CASSQYRQTNEKLFF. The DNA for the CDR3 is TGTGCCAGCAGCCAATACAGGCAGACTAATGAAAAACTGTTTTTT.

This chain joins TRBV4-2 and TRBJ1-6; the match to TRBD1 covers 9 bases. V trimming: 4 bases; J trimming: 7 bases; junction bases outside the gene matches: 5. Germline lookup yields CDR1 LGHNA and CDR2 YNFKEQ. The CDR3 is 15 residues long. This chain's CDR3 is CASSPIGQGNSPLHF. In nucleotides, the CDR3 is TGTGCCAGCAGCCCGATCGGACAGGGGAATTCACCCCTCCACTTT.

The chain combines TRBV6-5 with TRBJ1-2, with TRBD1 matching over 7 bases. Germline loops: CDR1 MNHEY, CDR2 SVGAGI. CDR3 length: 11 residues. V gave up 8 bases and J gave up 8 bases; unmatched junction bases: 5. In nucleotides, the CDR3 is TGTGCCAGCGAAAACAGGGGAGGCTACACCTTC. Its translation is CASENRGGYTF.